Listed below are T cell receptor beta chains from one sample, sequenced in a study of early T cells in non-severe SARS-CoV-2 infection. Via MiXCR, TCRdb re-called the 5' RACE reads, giving one row per CDR3 protein. The sample records 90,000 to 120,000 distinct CDR3 sequences, around 10% being singletons. The sequencing input was whole blood. The receptors were gathered from an adult who was a healthcare worker with PCR-confirmed SARS-CoV-2 infection or an uninfected control (not recorded which). Both conserved end residues are part of each CDR3. Fields, in order: clone size, V gene, D gene, J gene, CDR3 protein, CDR3 DNA. A D gene is named only where the DNA matches it firmly. Where a row states a size, it is once, few, many or the class of an expanded clone; other rows omit it.

size: many
V: TRBV18
D: NA
J: TRBJ2-1
CDR3: CASSPGTFYNEQFF
DNA: TGTGCCAGCTCACCAGGGACTTTCTACAATGAGCAGTTCTTC

size: many
V: TRBV6-4
D: NA
J: TRBJ1-1
CDR3: CASSEGANTEAFF
DNA: TGTGCCAGCAGTGAGGGGGCGAACACTGAAGCTTTCTTT

size: NA
V: TRBV30
D: NA
J: TRBJ2-7
CDR3: CAWSVSAGFYEQYF
DNA: TGTGCCTGGAGTGTCTCCGCGGGATTCTACGAGCAGTACTTC

size: few
V: TRBV20-1
D: TRBD1
J: TRBJ1-5
CDR3: CSAIGGPTNQPQHF
DNA: TGCAGTGCTATAGGGGGCCCGACCAATCAGCCCCAGCATTTT

size: few
V: TRBV27
D: NA
J: TRBJ2-7
CDR3: CASSLRPPYEQYF
DNA: TGTGCCAGCAGTTTAAGGCCGCCCTACGAGCAGTACTTC

size: NA
V: TRBV9
D: TRBD1
J: TRBJ1-5
CDR3: CASSVTGVDQPQHF
DNA: TGTGCCAGCAGCGTGACAGGGGTCGACCAGCCCCAGCATTTT

size: many
V: TRBV4-3
D: TRBD2
J: TRBJ2-3
CDR3: CASSQGFGGSTDTQYF
DNA: TGCGCCAGCAGCCAAGGATTCGGGGGGAGCACAGATACGCAGTATTTT

size: NA
V: TRBV7-9
D: NA
J: TRBJ2-7
CDR3: CASSATRDEQYF
DNA: TGTGCCAGCAGCGCGACTAGGGACGAGCAGTACTTC

size: few
V: TRBV5-6
D: NA
J: TRBJ2-2
CDR3: CASSLQGNTGELFF
DNA: TGTGCCAGCAGCCTGCAGGGTAACACCGGGGAGCTGTTTTTT

size: few
V: TRBV12-3/TRBV12-4
D: NA
J: TRBJ2-5
CDR3: CASTSTETQYF
DNA: TGTGCCAGCACTTCTACGGAGACCCAGTACTTC

size: many
V: TRBV20-1
D: NA
J: TRBJ1-1
CDR3: CSASWNTEAFF
DNA: TGCAGTGCTAGTTGGAACACTGAAGCTTTCTTT

size: many
V: TRBV7-2
D: TRBD2
J: TRBJ2-3
CDR3: CASSSGLAGQDTQYF
DNA: TGTGCCAGCAGCTCGGGACTAGCGGGACAAGATACGCAGTATTTT

size: once
V: TRBV4-1
D: NA
J: TRBJ1-1
CDR3: CASSQGRLEAFF
DNA: TGCGCCAGCAGCCAAGGTCGGCTGGAAGCTTTCTTT

size: many
V: TRBV12-3/TRBV12-4
D: TRBD1
J: TRBJ2-3
CDR3: CASTLTGGTDTQYF
DNA: TGTGCCAGCACCCTGACAGGGGGCACAGATACGCAGTATTTT

size: few
V: TRBV5-1
D: TRBD2
J: TRBJ2-7
CDR3: CASSLNGEGLNEQYF
DNA: TGCGCCAGCAGCTTGAACGGGGAGGGGTTGAACGAGCAGTACTTC

size: NA
V: TRBV6-2/TRBV6-3
D: NA
J: TRBJ2-7
CDR3: CASSYYGASYEQYF
DNA: TGTGCCAGCAGTTACTATGGGGCCTCCTACGAGCAGTACTTC

size: few
V: TRBV28
D: NA
J: TRBJ2-7
CDR3: CASSFAAPLTYEQYF
DNA: TGTGCCAGCAGTTTCGCAGCTCCCCTAACCTACGAGCAGTACTTC

size: NA
V: TRBV6-1
D: NA
J: TRBJ2-1
CDR3: CASSVFAGSSYNEQFF
DNA: TGTGCCAGCAGTGTATTTGCGGGTTCCTCTTACAATGAGCAGTTCTTC

size: many
V: TRBV20-1
D: NA
J: TRBJ2-7
CDR3: CSASRAGSLGEQYF
DNA: TGCAGTGCTAGTAGGGCGGGCAGCCTCGGCGAGCAGTACTTC

size: many
V: TRBV7-2
D: NA
J: TRBJ2-7
CDR3: CASSATYEQYF
DNA: TGTGCCAGCAGCGCCACCTACGAGCAGTACTTC

size: few
V: TRBV7-9
D: NA
J: TRBJ2-1
CDR3: CASSLAGLAAEQFF
DNA: TGTGCCAGCAGCTTAGCTGGGTTAGCGGCCGAGCAGTTCTTC

size: few
V: TRBV6-1
D: NA
J: TRBJ2-7
CDR3: CASSGSFGQYF
DNA: TGTGCCAGCAGTGGGTCCTTTGGGCAGTACTTC